Sequencing of this TCR beta chain was carried out in a study of PD-L1 blockade in urothelial cancer. CDR1 MNHNS and CDR2 SASEGT come from the germline V gene. The V end lost 0 bases, the J end lost 5 bases, and 10 bases lay between the germline ends. There are 14 residues in the CDR3. Clones were read by immunoSEQ multiplex PCR, and TCRdb kept only the in-frame ones, dropping some. The sample shows around 40,000 clones, roughly 91% of them seen only once. The receptor was isolated from a man in his sixties with urothelial cancer. The chain joins TRBV6-1 to TRBJ2-5, with D unresolved. The source was PBMCs, collected around atezolizumab (anti-PD-L1) treatment. The CDR3, as DNA: TGTGCCAGCAGTGAAGCGCCCCTCGAGGAGACCCAGTACTTC. This sequence encodes CASSEAPLEETQYF.